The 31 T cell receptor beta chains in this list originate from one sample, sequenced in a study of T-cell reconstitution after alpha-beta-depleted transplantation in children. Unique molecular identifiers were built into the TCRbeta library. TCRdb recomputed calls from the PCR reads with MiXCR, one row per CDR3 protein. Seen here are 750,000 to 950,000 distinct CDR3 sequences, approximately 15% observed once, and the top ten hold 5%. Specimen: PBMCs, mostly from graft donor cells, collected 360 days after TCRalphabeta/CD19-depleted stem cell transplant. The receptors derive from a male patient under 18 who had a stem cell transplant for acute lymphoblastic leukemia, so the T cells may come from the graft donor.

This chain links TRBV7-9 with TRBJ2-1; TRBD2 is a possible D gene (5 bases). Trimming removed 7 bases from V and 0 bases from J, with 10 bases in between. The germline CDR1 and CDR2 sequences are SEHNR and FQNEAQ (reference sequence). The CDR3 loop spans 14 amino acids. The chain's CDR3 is CASKRAFSYNEQFF. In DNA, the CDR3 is TGTGCCAGCAAGAGGGCCTTCTCCTACAATGAGCAGTTCTTC.

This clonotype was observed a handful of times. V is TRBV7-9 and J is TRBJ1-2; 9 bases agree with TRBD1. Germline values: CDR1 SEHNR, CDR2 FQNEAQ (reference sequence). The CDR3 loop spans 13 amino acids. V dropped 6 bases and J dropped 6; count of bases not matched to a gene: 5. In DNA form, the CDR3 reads TGTGCCAGCAGTTTCCGACAGGGGGATGGCTACACCTTC. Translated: CASSFRQGDGYTF.

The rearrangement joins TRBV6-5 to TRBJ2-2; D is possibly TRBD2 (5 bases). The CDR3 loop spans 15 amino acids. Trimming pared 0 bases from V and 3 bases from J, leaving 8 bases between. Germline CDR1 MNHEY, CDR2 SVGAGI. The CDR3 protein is CASSYSKRHTGELFF. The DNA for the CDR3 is TGTGCCAGCAGTTACTCCAAGCGGCACACCGGGGAGCTGTTTTTT.

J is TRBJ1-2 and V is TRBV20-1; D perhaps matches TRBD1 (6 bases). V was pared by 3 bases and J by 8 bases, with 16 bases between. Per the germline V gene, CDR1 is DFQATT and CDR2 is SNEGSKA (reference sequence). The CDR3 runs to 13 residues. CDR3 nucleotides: TGCAGTGCTAGGGGGCAGGGGCTCGAAGGCTACACCTTC. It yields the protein CSARGQGLEGYTF.

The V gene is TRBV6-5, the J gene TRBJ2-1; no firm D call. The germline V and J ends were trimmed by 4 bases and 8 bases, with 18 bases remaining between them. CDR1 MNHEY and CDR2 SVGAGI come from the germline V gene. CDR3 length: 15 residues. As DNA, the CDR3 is TGTGCCAGCAGTTCATTCGGCATCCCCCCTTATGAGCAGTTCTTC. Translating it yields CASSSFGIPPYEQFF.

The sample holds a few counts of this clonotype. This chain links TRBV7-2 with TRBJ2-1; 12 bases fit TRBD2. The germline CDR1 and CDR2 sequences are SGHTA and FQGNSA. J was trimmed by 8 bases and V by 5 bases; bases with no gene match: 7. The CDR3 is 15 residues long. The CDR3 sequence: CASSRTSGTKDEQFF. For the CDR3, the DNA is TGTGCCAGCAGCCGGACTAGCGGGACCAAGGATGAGCAGTTCTTC.

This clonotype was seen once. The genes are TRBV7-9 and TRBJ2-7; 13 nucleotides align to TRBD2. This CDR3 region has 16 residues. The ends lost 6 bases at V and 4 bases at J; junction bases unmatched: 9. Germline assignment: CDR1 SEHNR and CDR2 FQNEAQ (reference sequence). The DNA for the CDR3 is TGTGCCAGCAGGCGGACTAGCGGGAGTGGCAAGTACGAGCAGTACTTC. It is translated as CASRRTSGSGKYEQYF.

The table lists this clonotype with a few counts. The DNA of the CDR3 is TGCGCCAGCAGCTGGGACAGGGCCCCCTACGAGCAGTACTTC. It translates to CASSWDRAPYEQYF. This chain joins TRBV5-1 and TRBJ2-7; 9 bases line up with TRBD1. Germline trimming cut 3 bases from V and 2 bases from J; bases unmatched to any gene: 3. This CDR3 is built from 14 residues. Germline V gene sequence: CDR1 SGHRS, CDR2 YFSETQ.

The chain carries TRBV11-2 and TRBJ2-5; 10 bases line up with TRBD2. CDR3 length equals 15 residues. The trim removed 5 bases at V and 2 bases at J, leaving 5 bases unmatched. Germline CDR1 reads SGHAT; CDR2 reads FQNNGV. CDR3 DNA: TGTGCCAGCAGCCTTGGGACTAGCGTACAAGAGACCCAGTACTTC. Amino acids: CASSLGTSVQETQYF.

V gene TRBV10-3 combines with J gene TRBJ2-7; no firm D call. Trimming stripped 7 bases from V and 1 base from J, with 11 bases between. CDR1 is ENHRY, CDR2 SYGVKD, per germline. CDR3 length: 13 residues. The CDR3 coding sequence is TGTGCCATCAAAGGCAGCCAGTCCTACGAGCAGTACTTC. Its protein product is CAIKGSQSYEQYF.

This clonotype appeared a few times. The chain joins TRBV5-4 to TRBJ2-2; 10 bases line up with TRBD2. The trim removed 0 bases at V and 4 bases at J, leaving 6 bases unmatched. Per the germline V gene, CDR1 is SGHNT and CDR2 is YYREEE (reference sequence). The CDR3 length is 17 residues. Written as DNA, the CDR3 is TGTGCCAGCAGCTTGGATCTAGCGGGAGACGGCACCGGGGAGCTGTTTTTT. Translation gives CASSLDLAGDGTGELFF.

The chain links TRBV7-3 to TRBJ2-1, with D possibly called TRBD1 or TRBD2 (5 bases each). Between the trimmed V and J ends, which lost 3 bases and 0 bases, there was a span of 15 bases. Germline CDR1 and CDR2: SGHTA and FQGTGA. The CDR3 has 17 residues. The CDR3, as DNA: TGTGCCAGCAGCTTTCGCACCGGGACCAACTCCTACAATGAGCAGTTCTTC. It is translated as CASSFRTGTNSYNEQFF.

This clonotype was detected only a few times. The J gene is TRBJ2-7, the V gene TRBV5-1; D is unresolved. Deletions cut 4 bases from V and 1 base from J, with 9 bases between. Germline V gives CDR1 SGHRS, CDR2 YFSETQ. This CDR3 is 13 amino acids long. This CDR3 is CASSVQYSYEQYF. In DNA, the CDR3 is TGCGCCAGCAGCGTACAATATTCCTACGAGCAGTACTTC.

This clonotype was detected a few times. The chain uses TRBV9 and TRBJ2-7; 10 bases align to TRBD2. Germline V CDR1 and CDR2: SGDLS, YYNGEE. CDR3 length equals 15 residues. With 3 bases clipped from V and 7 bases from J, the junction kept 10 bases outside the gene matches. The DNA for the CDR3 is TGTGCCAGCAGCGCAAACCCGGGACTAGCGTGGGAGCAGTACTTC. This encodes CASSANPGLAWEQYF.

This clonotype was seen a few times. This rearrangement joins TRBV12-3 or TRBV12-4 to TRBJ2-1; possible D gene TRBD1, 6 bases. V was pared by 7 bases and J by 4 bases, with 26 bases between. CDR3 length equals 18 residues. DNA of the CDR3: TGTGCCAGCACCTCCCCACCCCTCGGACAGTCCCCATACAATGAGCAGTTCTTC. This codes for CASTSPPLGQSPYNEQFF.

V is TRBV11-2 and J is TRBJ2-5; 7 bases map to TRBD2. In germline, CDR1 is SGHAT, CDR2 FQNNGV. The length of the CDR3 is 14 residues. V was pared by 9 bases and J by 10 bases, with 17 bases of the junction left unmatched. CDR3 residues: CASTLGLSGGGQYF. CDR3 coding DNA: TGTGCCAGTACCCTGGGGCTATCGGGGGGAGGCCAGTACTTC.

In nucleotides, the CDR3 is TGTGCCAGCAGCTTCAACAATTACCAAGAGACCCAGTACTTC. Protein: CASSFNNYQETQYF. The J gene is TRBJ2-5, the V gene TRBV7-9; D is unresolved. This CDR3 contains 14 residues. Germline V gives CDR1 SEHNR, CDR2 FQNEAQ (reference sequence). Trimming left V 3 bases short and J 0 bases short, with 8 bases between.

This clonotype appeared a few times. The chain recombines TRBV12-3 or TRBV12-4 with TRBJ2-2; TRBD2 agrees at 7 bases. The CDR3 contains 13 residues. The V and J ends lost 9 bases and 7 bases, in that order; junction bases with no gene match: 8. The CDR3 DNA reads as TGTGCCAGACCGGGACTAAGGATCGGGGAGCTGTTTTTT. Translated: CARPGLRIGELFF.

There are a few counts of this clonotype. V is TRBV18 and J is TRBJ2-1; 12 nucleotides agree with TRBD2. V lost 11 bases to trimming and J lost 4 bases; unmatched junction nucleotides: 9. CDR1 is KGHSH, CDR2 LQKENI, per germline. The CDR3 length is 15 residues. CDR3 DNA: TGTGCCGCAGCGGCTAGCGGGAGGGCGTACAATGAGCAGTTCTTC. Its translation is CAAAASGRAYNEQFF. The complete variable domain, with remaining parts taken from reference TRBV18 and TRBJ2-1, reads NAGVMQNPRHLVRRRGQEARLRCSPMKGHSHVYWYRQLPEEGLKFMVYLQKENIIDESGMPKERFSAEFPKEGPSILRIQQVVRGDSAAYFCAAAASGRAYNEQFFGPGTRLTVL.

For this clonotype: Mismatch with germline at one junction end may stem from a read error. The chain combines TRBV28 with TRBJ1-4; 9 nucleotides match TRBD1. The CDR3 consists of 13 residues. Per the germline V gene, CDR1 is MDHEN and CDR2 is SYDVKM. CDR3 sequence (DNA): TGTGCCAGCGGGGGACAGGGAGGTGAAGAACTGTTTTTT. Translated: CASGGQGGEELFF.

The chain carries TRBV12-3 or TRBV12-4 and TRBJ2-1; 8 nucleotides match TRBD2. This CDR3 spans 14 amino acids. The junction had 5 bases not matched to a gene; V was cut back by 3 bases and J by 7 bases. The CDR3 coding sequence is TGTGCCAGCAGTTTTCAGCGGGAGCGAAATGAGCAGTTCTTC. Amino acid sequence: CASSFQRERNEQFF.

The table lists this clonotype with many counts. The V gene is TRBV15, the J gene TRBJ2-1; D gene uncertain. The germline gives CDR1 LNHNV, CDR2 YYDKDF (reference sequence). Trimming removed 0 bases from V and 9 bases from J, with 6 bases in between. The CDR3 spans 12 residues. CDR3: CATSRDGREQFF. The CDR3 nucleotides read TGTGCCACCAGCAGAGATGGGCGTGAGCAGTTCTTC.

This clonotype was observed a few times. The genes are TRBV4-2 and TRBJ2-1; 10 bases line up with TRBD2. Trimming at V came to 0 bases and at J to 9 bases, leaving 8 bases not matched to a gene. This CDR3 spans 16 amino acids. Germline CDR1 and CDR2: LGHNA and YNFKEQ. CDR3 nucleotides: TGTGCCAGCAGCCAAGATGGGCTAGCGGGAGAAGGTGAGCAGTTCTTC. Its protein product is CASSQDGLAGEGEQFF.

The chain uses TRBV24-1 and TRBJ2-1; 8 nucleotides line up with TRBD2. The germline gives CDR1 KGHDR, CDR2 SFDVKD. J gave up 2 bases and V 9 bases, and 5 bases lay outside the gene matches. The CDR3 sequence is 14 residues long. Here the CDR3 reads CATGGSGAYNEQFF. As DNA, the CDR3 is TGTGCCACCGGGGGTAGCGGGGCCTACAATGAGCAGTTCTTC.

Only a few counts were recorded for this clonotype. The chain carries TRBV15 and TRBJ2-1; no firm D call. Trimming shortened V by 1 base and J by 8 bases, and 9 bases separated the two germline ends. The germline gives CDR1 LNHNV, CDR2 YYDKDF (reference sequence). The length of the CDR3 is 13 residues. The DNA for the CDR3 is TGTGCCACCAGCAGAGTAAGCGCAGATGAGCAGTTCTTC. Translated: CATSRVSADEQFF.

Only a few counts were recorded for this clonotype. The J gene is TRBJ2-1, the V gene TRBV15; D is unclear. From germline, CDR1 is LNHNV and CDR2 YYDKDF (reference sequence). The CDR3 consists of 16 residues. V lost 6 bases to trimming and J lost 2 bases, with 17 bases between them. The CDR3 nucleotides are TGTGCCACCAGGGAGCAGAAGACTGCGGCCTACAATGAGCAGTTCTTC. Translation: CATREQKTAAYNEQFF.

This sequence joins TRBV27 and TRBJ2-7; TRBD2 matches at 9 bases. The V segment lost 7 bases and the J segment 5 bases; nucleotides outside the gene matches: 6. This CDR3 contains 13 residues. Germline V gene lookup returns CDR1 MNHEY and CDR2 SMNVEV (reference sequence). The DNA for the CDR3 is TGTGCCAGCACCCCCGCTAGCGGGAACGAGCAGTACTTC. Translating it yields CASTPASGNEQYF.

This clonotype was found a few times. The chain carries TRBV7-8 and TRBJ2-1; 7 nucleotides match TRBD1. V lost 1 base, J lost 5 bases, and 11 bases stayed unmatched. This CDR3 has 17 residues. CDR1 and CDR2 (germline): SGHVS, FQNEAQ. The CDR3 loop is CASSLEAHRGVDNEQFF. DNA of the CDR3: TGTGCCAGCAGCTTAGAAGCCCACAGGGGAGTGGACAATGAGCAGTTCTTC.

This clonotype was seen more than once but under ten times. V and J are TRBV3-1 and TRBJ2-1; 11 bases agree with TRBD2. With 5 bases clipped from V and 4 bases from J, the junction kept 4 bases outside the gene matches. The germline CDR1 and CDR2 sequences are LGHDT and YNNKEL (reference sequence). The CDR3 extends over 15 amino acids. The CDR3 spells CASSTGLADYNEQFF. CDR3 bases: TGTGCCAGCAGCACGGGACTAGCGGATTACAATGAGCAGTTCTTC.

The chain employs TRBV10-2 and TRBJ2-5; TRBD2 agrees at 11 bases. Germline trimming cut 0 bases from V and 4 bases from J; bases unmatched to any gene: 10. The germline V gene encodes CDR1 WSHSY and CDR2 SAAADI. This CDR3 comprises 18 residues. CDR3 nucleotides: TGCGCCAGCAGTGAGTCCCCTACTAGCGGGAGAATATCAGAGACCCAGTACTTC. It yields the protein CASSESPTSGRISETQYF.

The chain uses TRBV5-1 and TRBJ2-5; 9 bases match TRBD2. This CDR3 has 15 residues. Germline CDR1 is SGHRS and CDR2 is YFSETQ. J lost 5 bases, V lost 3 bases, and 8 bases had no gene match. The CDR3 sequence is CASSWVAGDFETQYF. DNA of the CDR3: TGCGCCAGCAGCTGGGTAGCGGGAGATTTCGAGACCCAGTACTTC.